What follows is one T cell receptor (beta chain) and its context. This clone's antigen is unknown. Base qualities are missing; no much larger clone stands one base away. This specimen comes from a study of blood T cell repertoires in COVID-19 (dated by TCRdb to 2020 to 2022). Study-level background: Samples covering the acute and convalescent phases of COVID-19 were provided by collaborators in the United States, Italy and Spain. The repertoires were released in a freely available public database intended as a resource for research on the immune response to SARS-CoV-2. Samples came from the ongoing ImmuneRACE study (first 160 participants) plus 1,254 subjects from 6 global collaborators. Subjects who had been exposed to COVID-19, were actively infected with it, or had recovered from it provided the deeply sampled blood TCRbeta repertoires that made up the dataset. A de-identified subject ID, COVID-19 status, age in years and sex were almost always included in the sample metadata. HLA class I and class II types, where available, came from metadata supplied by the sample provider rather than from assay-based typing. The prospective study material was composed of cDNA or gDNA derived from T cells, B-cell-depleted T cells, or PBMCs.

The collaborating institutions used their own protocols to collect whole blood in K2EDTA tubes. For TCRbeta analysis, collaborators shipped samples in one of three forms: frozen whole blood, isolated PBMCs, or DNA extracted from either of those sample types. Broad study findings and their caveats: The quantity of clinical and demographic metadata differed by source and by participant and was supplied without curation.

The immunoSEQ Assay, a bias-controlled multiplex PCR, was used to amplify TCRbeta CDR3 regions from genomic DNA. Turning to the authors' computational methods: Nucleated cell counts per sample were estimated from amplification of reference gene primers within the assay. To quantify the absolute abundance of each unique TCRbeta CDR3 rearrangement, sequence reads were collapsed and filtered. For each sample, productive Simpson clonality was calculated by taking the square root of Simpson's diversity index across productive rearrangements. Here the immuneACCESS table is served through TCRdb, limited to in-frame sequences with V and J called. Missing clones are a known gap in these copies; in checked studies unresolved V genes cover under half, and the rest lacks a known reason. V and J calls and clone size are as listed in that table; D and trimming were resolved from the DNA. The sample table records over 30,000 clones; roughly nine tenths of these occur just once. The ten largest make up around 13% of the sample.

This clonotype originated in a man between 70 and 80 years old with active COVID-19. The sequenced material came from peripheral blood.

This receptor has the CDR3 CASSESISNQPQHF. The bases read TGCGCCAGCAGTGAGTCAATTAGTAATCAGCCCCAGCATTTT. The chain is encoded by TRBV10-2 joined to TRBJ1-5; the D gene is unclear. The CDR3 sequence holds 14 residues, the cysteine and phenylalanine included. The kept DNA is CDR3 alone, 42 bases in frame from the first base. The junction shows trimming of 0 bases on V and 4 bases on J, plus 7 bases between the germline ends. CDR1 and CDR2 are drawn from the germline V gene: WSHSY, SAAADI.